The source of this TCR beta chain is a study of blood T cell repertoires in COVID-19. Study as a whole: From the United States, Italy and Spain came samples of acute and convalescent COVID-19. The cDNA or gDNA used as material had been derived from T cells, B-cell-depleted T cells, or PBMCs.

TCRdb's copy holds only in-frame clones and misses some; the assay was immunoSEQ multiplex PCR. The table records 150,000 to 200,000 clones, about 79% of them present only once. The CDR3 spans 14 residues. CDR1 is KGHSH, CDR2 LQKENI, per germline. Trimming removed 2 bases from V and 4 bases from J, with 9 bases in between. The material sequenced was peripheral blood. The clonotype was recovered from a woman aged 65 to 85 with acute or convalescent COVID-19. The genes are TRBV18 and TRBJ1-3; D is perhaps TRBD1 (5 bases). The CDR3 sequence is CASSPSGSGNTIYF. CDR3 coding DNA: TGTGCCAGCTCACCATCAGGGTCCGGAAACACCATATATTTT.